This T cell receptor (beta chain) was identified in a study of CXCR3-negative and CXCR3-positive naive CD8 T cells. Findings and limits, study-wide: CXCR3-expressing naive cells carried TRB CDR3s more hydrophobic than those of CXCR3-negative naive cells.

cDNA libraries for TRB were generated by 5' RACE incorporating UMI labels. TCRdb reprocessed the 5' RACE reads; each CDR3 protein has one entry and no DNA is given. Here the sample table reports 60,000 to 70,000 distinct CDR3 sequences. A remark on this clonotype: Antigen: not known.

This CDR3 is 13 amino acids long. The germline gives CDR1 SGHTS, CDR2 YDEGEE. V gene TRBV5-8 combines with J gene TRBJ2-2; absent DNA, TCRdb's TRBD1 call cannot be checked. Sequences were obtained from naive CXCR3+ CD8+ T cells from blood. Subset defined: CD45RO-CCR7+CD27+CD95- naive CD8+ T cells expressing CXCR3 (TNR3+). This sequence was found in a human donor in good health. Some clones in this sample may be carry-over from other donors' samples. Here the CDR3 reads CASSLRGVGELFF.